This TCR beta chain was identified during a study of T cell repertoires in aging, cancer and after chemotherapy. Study in general: Pre- and post-chemotherapy samples were paired from glioblastoma patients treated with temozolomide-based therapy.

The CDR3 contains 16 residues. Trimming shortened V by 5 bases and J by 4 bases, and 20 bases separated the two germline ends. CDR1 is SQVTM and CDR2 is ANQGSEA in the germline V gene. Comment on this clonotype: What it binds is unknown.

Overall study results and limits: Across the chemotherapy interval, each cancer cohort showed higher median generation probability, suggesting thymic rebound.

Peripheral blood genomic DNA, not sorted cells or RNA, was the template. TRB rearrangements spanning V, D and J were amplified using mixed TRB-A/B primers. TCRdb independently ran MiXCR on the multiplex PCR reads; one entry per CDR3 protein. Of roughly 9,000 distinct CDR3 sequences in the sample, 35% to 45% were seen once. The TCR originated in a human donor with a solid tumor. What was sequenced was blood. The chain carries TRBV29-1 and TRBJ1-4, with unresolved D. The CDR3 coding sequence is TGCAGCGTTCGTACCGGGAACCCAAATCTTAATGAAAAACTGTTTTTT. The encoded protein is CSVRTGNPNLNEKLFF.